The 4 T cell receptor beta chains reported below all come from one sample, sequenced in a study of cytomegalovirus exposure and HLA in healthy donors. The PCR contained 60 Vbeta and 13 Jbeta primers. Generated by immunoSEQ multiplex PCR, the TCRdb table keeps only in-frame clones and is missing some. Here the sample spans tens of thousands of clones, approximately 71% being singletons. The sequenced sample consisted of PBMCs. The source of these receptors is a man in his fifties or sixties in good health and CMV-seronegative.

J is TRBJ1-4 and V is TRBV6-1; D is undetermined. Germline V lookup: CDR1 MNHNS, CDR2 SASEGT. The CDR3 covers 14 residues. V was clipped by 6 bases and J by 0 bases, with 8 bases between them. The CDR3 DNA reads TGTGCCAGCAGATTACAGCCAACTAATGAAAAACTGTTTTTT. Its translation: CASRLQPTNEKLFF.

This clone was counted only a few times. The chain combines TRBV29-1 with TRBJ2-5; perhaps TRBD2 as D (6 bases). Germline assignment: CDR1 SQVTM and CDR2 ANQGSEA. Trimming removed 8 bases at V and 5 bases at J, with 15 bases between. This CDR3 comprises 12 residues. CDR3 nucleotides: TGCAGCACTCTCACGGGAGTGGAGACCCAGTACTTC. Translating gives CSTLTGVETQYF.

In its sample, this clone was seen once. The CDR3 DNA follows: TGTGCCACCAGCAGGGGTCAGGGGAATCAGCCCCAGCATTTT. It is translated as CATSRGQGNQPQHF. The chain carries TRBV15 and TRBJ1-5; a weak D match, TRBD1 (6 bases). Trimming removed 3 bases from V and 4 bases from J, with 10 bases in between. Per the germline V gene, CDR1 is LNHNV and CDR2 is YYDKDF (reference sequence). CDR3 size: 14 residues.

V usage is TRBV25-1 and J usage is TRBJ1-2, with 7 bases that match TRBD1. There are 13 residues in the CDR3. Germline trimming cut 3 bases from V and 8 bases from J; bases unmatched to any gene: 6. Germline V gene data show CDR1 as MGHDK and CDR2 as SYGVNS. The CDR3 DNA reads TGTGCCAGCAGTGAGTCGACAGGGTACGGCTACACCTTC. Residues: CASSESTGYGYTF.